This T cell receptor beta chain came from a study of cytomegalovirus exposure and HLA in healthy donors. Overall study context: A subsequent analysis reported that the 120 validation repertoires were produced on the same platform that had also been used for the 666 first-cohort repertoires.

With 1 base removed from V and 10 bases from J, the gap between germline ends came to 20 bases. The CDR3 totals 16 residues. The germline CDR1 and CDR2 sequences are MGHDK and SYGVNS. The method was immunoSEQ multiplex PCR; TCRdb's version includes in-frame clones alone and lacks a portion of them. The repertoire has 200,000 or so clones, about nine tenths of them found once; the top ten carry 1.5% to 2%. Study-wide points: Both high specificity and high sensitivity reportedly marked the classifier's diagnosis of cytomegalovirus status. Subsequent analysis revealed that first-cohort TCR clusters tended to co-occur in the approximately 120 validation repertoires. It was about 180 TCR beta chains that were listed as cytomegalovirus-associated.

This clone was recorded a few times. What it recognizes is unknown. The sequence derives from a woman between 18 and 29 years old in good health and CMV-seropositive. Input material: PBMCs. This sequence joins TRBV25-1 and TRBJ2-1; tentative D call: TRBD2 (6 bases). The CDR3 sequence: CASSESLSGGPGEQFF. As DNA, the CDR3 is TGTGCCAGCAGTGAATCTTTAAGCGGAGGGCCCGGAGAGCAGTTCTTC. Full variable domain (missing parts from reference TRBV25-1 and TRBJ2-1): EADIYQTPRYLVIGTGKKITLECSQTMGHDKMYWYQQDPGMELHLIHYSYGVNSTEKGDLSSESTVSRIRTEHFPLTLESARPSHTSQYLCASSESLSGGPGEQFFGPGTRLTVL.